This T cell receptor (beta chain) was observed in a study of metastatic and nonmetastatic thyroid tumors. Whole-study context: It was across blood and tumor or nodule tissue from malignant and benign thyroid patients that repertoires were compared. Findings of the study overall: Reported TCR beta diversity, measured in blood and tumor, was significantly higher for malignant thyroid tumors than for benign nodules.

This clone was found a few times. Its target is not known. Thyroid surgery took place with no prior treatment in any patient. The germline V gene encodes CDR1 DFQATT and CDR2 SNEGSKA (reference sequence). The CDR3 spans 14 residues. The trim removed 5 bases at V and 2 bases at J, leaving 9 bases unmatched. TCRdb redid the clone calls on the PCR reads using MiXCR. The data show about 24,000 clones, with around 20% seen just once and about 7.9% held by the top ten. This chain uses TRBV20-1 with TRBJ2-7; 7 nucleotides agree with TRBD1. The source material was blood. This TCR was recovered from a female donor with papillary thyroid cancer or a benign thyroid nodule (not recorded which). Some clones in this sample may be carry-over from other donors' samples. The CDR3 DNA follows: TGCAGTGCTGCCCGGGACAGTCTCCCCTACGAGCAGTACTTC. The encoded protein is CSAARDSLPYEQYF.